This is a list of T cell receptor beta chains from one sample in a study of blood T cell repertoires in COVID-19. TCRdb's table, derived via immunoSEQ multiplex PCR, lists solely in-frame clones and lacks some. The sample includes some 370,000 clones, almost 90% of them seen just once. The sequenced material came from peripheral blood. These TCRs come from a man aged 18 to 30 with active or convalescent COVID-19. CDR3s include the opening cysteine and the closing phenylalanine or tryptophan. A D gene is named only where the DNA matches it firmly. The size of a clone is reported for some rows only, either as once, few or many, or as a class for expanded clones.

D gene	V gene	J gene	clone size	CDR3 protein	CDR3 DNA
NA	TRBV20-1	TRBJ2-5	NA	CSARQGKTQYF	TGCAGTGCTAGACAGGGAAAGACCCAGTACTTC
NA	TRBV6-2/TRBV6-3	TRBJ2-7	NA	CASSYFSGGTYEQYF	TGTGCCAGCAGTTACTTTTCCGGGGGAACCTACGAGCAGTACTTC
NA	TRBV12-3/TRBV12-4	TRBJ1-3	NA	CASSEGTGNTIYF	TGTGCCAGCAGCGAGGGTACCGGAAACACCATATATTTT
NA	TRBV29-1	TRBJ2-2	NA	CSADRENTGELFF	TGCAGCGCCGACAGAGAGAACACCGGGGAGCTGTTTTTT
NA	TRBV4-1	TRBJ2-7	NA	CASSQDWQAREQYF	TGCGCCAGCAGCCAAGATTGGCAGGCTCGCGAGCAGTACTTC
NA	TRBV6-5	TRBJ1-5	NA	CASSYANERGNQPQHF	TGTGCCAGCAGTTACGCAAATGAACGGGGGAATCAGCCCCAGCATTTT
TRBD2	TRBV11-2	TRBJ2-5	NA	CASSFGTSGDRGTQYF	TGTGCCAGCAGCTTTGGGACTAGCGGGGACCGTGGGACCCAGTACTTC
TRBD2	TRBV30	TRBJ2-1	NA	CAWSGFGLAGTTYNEQFF	TGTGCCTGGAGTGGCTTCGGACTAGCGGGAACCACCTACAATGAGCAGTTCTTC
NA	TRBV7-9	TRBJ2-1	NA	CASGQIYNEQFF	TGTGCCAGCGGACAGATTTACAATGAGCAGTTCTTC
NA	TRBV5-8	TRBJ1-2	NA	CASRLTGSEGYTF	TGTGCCAGCAGACTCACAGGGTCGGAAGGCTACACCTTC
TRBD1	TRBV20-1	TRBJ2-6	NA	CSASLRTGGKSGANVLTF	TGCAGTGCTAGTCTTAGGACAGGGGGCAAATCTGGGGCCAACGTCCTGACTTTC
TRBD1	TRBV28	TRBJ1-6	NA	CAAIDRGLSPLHF	TGTGCAGCGATAGACAGGGGTTTGTCACCCCTCCACTTT
TRBD1	TRBV28	TRBJ2-7	NA	CASSLGATGQVRSEQYF	TGTGCCAGCAGTTTAGGGGCCACGGGACAGGTGCGGAGCGAGCAGTACTTC
NA	TRBV29-1	TRBJ2-2	once	CSVEQGRGTGELFF	TGCAGCGTTGAACAGGGCCGTGGCACCGGGGAGCTGTTTTTT
TRBD1	TRBV15	TRBJ1-4	NA	CATSTGTDTNEKLFF	TGTGCCACCAGCACAGGGACAGATACTAATGAAAAACTGTTTTTT
TRBD1	TRBV7-2	TRBJ2-2	NA	CASSRDSYTGELFF	TGTGCCAGCAGCAGGGACAGTTACACCGGGGAGCTGTTTTTT
TRBD1	TRBV15	TRBJ2-1	NA	CATSRGSGGRDEQFF	TGTGCCACCAGCAGAGGTTCAGGGGGCAGAGATGAGCAGTTCTTC
TRBD1	TRBV4-1	TRBJ2-7	few	CASSQRDRGYEQYF	TGCGCCAGCAGCCAAAGGGACAGGGGCTACGAGCAGTACTTC
NA	TRBV27	TRBJ2-3	NA	CASSFFTPTDTQYF	TGTGCCAGCAGTTTCTTTACACCCACAGATACGCAGTATTTT
NA	TRBV5-6	TRBJ1-1	NA	CASSLGGRDTEAFF	TGTGCCAGCAGCCTAGGGGGTCGCGACACTGAAGCTTTCTTT
TRBD2	TRBV7-8	TRBJ2-3	NA	CASSLVVGGSTDTQYF	TGTGCCAGCAGCTTAGTTGTGGGGGGGAGCACAGATACGCAGTATTTT
NA	TRBV7-2	TRBJ1-6	once	CASSLADSYNSPLHF	TGTGCCAGCAGCTTAGCCGACAGCTATAATTCACCCCTCCACTTT
NA	TRBV6-4	TRBJ2-1	NA	CASSRELTSYNEQFF	TGTGCCAGCAGTAGGGAGTTAACGTCCTACAATGAGCAGTTCTTC
TRBD1	TRBV28	TRBJ1-5	once	CASSHRGHNQPQHF	TGTGCCAGCAGTCATAGGGGGCACAATCAGCCCCAGCATTTT
TRBD1	TRBV28	TRBJ1-2	few	CASSLRTGAPGGGYTF	TGTGCCAGCAGTTTAAGGACAGGGGCCCCGGGGGGTGGCTACACCTTC
NA	TRBV11-2	TRBJ1-4	NA	CASSLQFQGSEKLFF	TGTGCCAGCAGCTTACAATTCCAGGGTAGTGAAAAACTGTTTTTT
TRBD1	TRBV18	TRBJ1-4	once	CASSRDSATNEKLFF	TGTGCCAGCTCACGGGACAGTGCAACTAATGAAAAACTGTTTTTT
NA	TRBV28	TRBJ1-5	NA	CASSFSVKPLSNQPQHF	TGTGCCAGCAGTTTCAGCGTCAAGCCACTCTCCAATCAGCCCCAGCATTTT
TRBD2	TRBV6-5	TRBJ2-1	once	CASSYSRTSGNNEQFF	TGTGCCAGCAGTTACTCGAGAACTAGCGGAAACAATGAGCAGTTCTTC
NA	TRBV5-6	TRBJ1-5	once	CASSRGSGQPQHF	TGTGCCAGCAGCCGGGGGTCGGGTCAGCCCCAGCATTTT
NA	TRBV28	TRBJ2-3	NA	CASVEARTDTQYF	TGTGCCAGTGTGGAGGCCCGAACAGATACGCAGTATTTT
NA	TRBV28	TRBJ1-6	NA	CASSLRPSDSPLHF	TGTGCCAGCAGTTTGCGCCCAAGTGATTCACCCCTCCACTTT
TRBD2	TRBV19	TRBJ2-5	NA	CASTPGTSGREQETQYF	TGTGCCAGTACGCCCGGGACTAGCGGGAGGGAACAAGAGACCCAGTACTTC
NA	TRBV2	TRBJ1-1	NA	CASSVEENTEAFF	TGTGCCAGCAGTGTTGAGGAGAACACTGAAGCTTTCTTT
NA	TRBV5-1	TRBJ1-3	NA	CASSLGLYSGNTIYF	TGCGCCAGCAGCTTGGGACTATACTCTGGAAACACCATATATTTT
NA	TRBV28	TRBJ2-7	NA	CASSLVVAEPYEQYF	TGTGCCAGCAGTTTAGTAGTAGCGGAGCCCTACGAGCAGTACTTC
NA	TRBV2	TRBJ2-5	NA	CASTKSQETQYF	TGTGCCAGTACCAAGAGCCAAGAGACCCAGTACTTC
NA	TRBV7-6	TRBJ1-6	NA	CASSSWTSNNSPLHF	TGTGCCAGCAGCTCCTGGACTAGCAACAATTCACCCCTCCACTTT
NA	TRBV19	TRBJ1-1	NA	CASRRGNTEAFF	TGTGCCAGTCGAAGGGGGAACACTGAAGCTTTCTTT
NA	TRBV5-1	TRBJ1-1	NA	CASSFSRGTEAFF	TGCGCCAGCAGCTTCAGCAGGGGCACTGAAGCTTTCTTT
TRBD2	TRBV3-1/TRBV3-2	TRBJ2-1	NA	CASSQDGTSFFHEQFF	TGTGCCAGCAGCCAAGACGGGACTAGCTTTTTCCATGAGCAGTTCTTC
TRBD2	TRBV12-3/TRBV12-4	TRBJ2-2	NA	CASSTAGAGELFF	TGTGCCAGCAGTACGGCGGGGGCCGGGGAGCTGTTTTTT
NA	TRBV4-2	TRBJ1-6	NA	CASSQEPGAYNSPLHF	TGTGCCAGCAGCCAAGAACCAGGGGCATATAATTCACCCCTCCACTTT
TRBD1	TRBV10-3	TRBJ2-7	NA	CATGQGFYEQYF	TGTGCCACCGGACAGGGTTTCTACGAGCAGTACTTC
NA	TRBV9	TRBJ2-1	NA	CASSVAGLSYNEQFF	TGTGCCAGCAGCGTAGCGGGACTCTCCTACAATGAGCAGTTCTTC
NA	TRBV19	TRBJ1-4	NA	CASNIPGLELFF	TGTGCCAGTAATATACCAGGCCTTGAACTGTTTTTT